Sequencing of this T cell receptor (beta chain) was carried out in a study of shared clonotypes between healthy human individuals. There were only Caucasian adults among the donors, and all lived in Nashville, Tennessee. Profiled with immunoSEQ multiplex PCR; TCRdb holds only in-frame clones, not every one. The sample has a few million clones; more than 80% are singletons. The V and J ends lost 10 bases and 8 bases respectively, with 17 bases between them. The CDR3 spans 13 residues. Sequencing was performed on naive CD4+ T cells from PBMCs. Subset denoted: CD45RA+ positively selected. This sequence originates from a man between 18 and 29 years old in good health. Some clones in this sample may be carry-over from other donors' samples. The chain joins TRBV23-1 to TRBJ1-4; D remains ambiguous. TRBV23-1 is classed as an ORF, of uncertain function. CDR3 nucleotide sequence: TGCGCCAATAGTAGTGGGAGCATCGAAAAACTGTTTTTT. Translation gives CANSSGSIEKLFF.